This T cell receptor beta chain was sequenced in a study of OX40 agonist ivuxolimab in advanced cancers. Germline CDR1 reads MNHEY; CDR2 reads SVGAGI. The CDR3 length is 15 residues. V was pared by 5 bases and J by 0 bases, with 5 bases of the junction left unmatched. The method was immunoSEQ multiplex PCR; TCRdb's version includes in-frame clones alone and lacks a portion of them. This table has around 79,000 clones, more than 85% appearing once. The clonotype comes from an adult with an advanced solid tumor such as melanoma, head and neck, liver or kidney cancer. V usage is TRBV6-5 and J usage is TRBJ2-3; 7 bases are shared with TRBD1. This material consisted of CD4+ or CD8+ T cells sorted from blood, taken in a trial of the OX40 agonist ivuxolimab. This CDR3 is CASSTGQESTDTQYF. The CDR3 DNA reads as TGTGCCAGCAGTACCGGACAGGAAAGCACAGATACGCAGTATTTT.